The 19 T cell receptor beta chains below come from one sample, sequenced in a study of blood T cell repertoires in COVID-19. Repertoires were generated with immunoSEQ multiplex PCR, while TCRdb's copy carries only in-frame clones and drops some. The table lists around 270,000 clones, approximately 90% of them singletons. The sample comprised peripheral blood. The source of these receptors is a man aged 25 to 45 with acute or convalescent COVID-19.

V gene TRBV5-6 combines with J gene TRBJ2-1, with TRBD1 identical over 8 bases. CDR1 is SGHDT, CDR2 YYEEEE, per germline. This CDR3 has 17 residues. Unmatched junction bases numbered 18, after V lost 4 bases and J lost 9 bases. CDR3 coding DNA: TGTGCCAGCAGCCGCCCCTGGCGAGACAGGGGCCACGGTGAGCAGTTCTTC. Encoded protein: CASSRPWRDRGHGEQFF.

In DNA form, the CDR3 reads TGTGCCTGGAGTTCCGACAGGGAAGCTTTCTTT. As protein: CAWSSDREAFF. The J gene is TRBJ1-1, the V gene TRBV30, with D tentatively TRBD1 (6 bases). Trimming removed 2 bases from V and 8 bases from J, with 9 bases in between. CDR3 length: 11 residues. From germline, CDR1 is GTSNPN and CDR2 SVGIG (reference sequence).

The chain recombines TRBV30 with TRBJ2-7; perhaps TRBD2 as D (5 bases). This CDR3 region has 12 residues. The ends were cut back, 5 bases at V and 2 bases at J, with 10 bases in the middle. Germline values: CDR1 GTSNPN, CDR2 SVGIG (reference sequence). CDR3 sequence: CAWGESTYEQYF. The DNA of the CDR3 is TGTGCCTGGGGGGAGTCGACCTACGAGCAGTACTTC. Together with reference TRBV30 and TRBJ2-7, the CDR3 gives the full variable domain: SQTIHQWPATLVQPVGSPLSLECTVEGTSNPNLYWYRQAAGRGLQLLFYSVGIGQISSEVPQNLSASRPQDRQFILSSKKLLLSDSGFYLCAWGESTYEQYFGPGTRLTVT.

The rearrangement uses TRBV15 and TRBJ2-3; D unclear. This CDR3 spans 14 amino acids. Germline V gene sequence: CDR1 LNHNV, CDR2 YYDKDF (reference sequence). V lost 5 bases, J lost 7 bases, and 16 bases lay in between. The CDR3 here is CATSPERGTNTQYF. The CDR3 DNA is TGTGCCACCAGCCCCGAGCGCGGAACTAATACGCAGTATTTT.

CDR3 sequence reads: CASSVGQTYGYTF. The CDR3 DNA is TGTGCCAGCAGCGTAGGACAGACCTATGGCTACACCTTC. The chain recombines TRBV9 with TRBJ1-2; D is perhaps TRBD1 (5 bases). The CDR3 sequence is 13 residues long. The V and J ends lost 0 bases and 4 bases respectively, with 7 bases between them. Germline V gene lookup returns CDR1 SGDLS and CDR2 YYNGEE.

The chain is built from TRBV5-6 and TRBJ2-7, with 9 bases matching TRBD1. Germline loops: CDR1 SGHDT, CDR2 YYEEEE. Trimming at V came to 6 bases and at J to 0 bases, leaving 1 base not matched to a gene. The CDR3 contains 13 residues. The CDR3 region is CASNRGPSYEQYF. The CDR3 bases are TGTGCCAGCAACAGGGGGCCCTCCTACGAGCAGTACTTC.

The J gene is TRBJ1-1, the V gene TRBV4-2; tentative D call: TRBD1 (6 bases). The V end lost 4 bases, the J end lost 2 bases, and 11 bases lay between the germline ends. Germline CDR1 LGHNA, CDR2 YNFKEQ. The CDR3 consists of 14 residues. CDR3 sequence reads: CASSPQDSNTEAFF. The CDR3 coding sequence is TGTGCCAGCAGCCCACAGGACAGTAACACTGAAGCTTTCTTT.

In its sample, this clone was seen a few times. The chain employs TRBV28 and TRBJ2-1, with D uncertain. There are 11 residues in the CDR3. The V and J ends lost 5 bases and 8 bases respectively, with 7 bases between them. CDR1 MDHEN and CDR2 SYDVKM come from the germline V gene. CDR3 DNA sequence: TGTGCCAGCAGTCTTATAGATGAGCAGTTCTTC. It specifies CASSLIDEQFF. Drawing the rest from reference TRBV28 and TRBJ2-1, the complete variable domain is DVKVTQSSRYLVKRTGEKVFLECVQDMDHENMFWYRQDPGLGLRLIYFSYDVKMKEKGDIPEGYSVSREKKERFSLILESASTNQTSMYLCASSLIDEQFFGPGTRLTVL.

V gene TRBV5-8 combines with J gene TRBJ2-4, with 12 bases identical to TRBD2. CDR3 length: 16 amino acids. The germline gives CDR1 SGHTS, CDR2 YDEGEE. Trimming cost V 3 bases and J 10 bases; bases outside gene matches: 11. In DNA, the CDR3 is TGTGCCAGCAGCTCTGGACTAGCGGGAAGTAATGTGATTCAGTACTTC. Residues: CASSSGLAGSNVIQYF.

The chain combines TRBV6-5 with TRBJ1-2, with no clear D. Germline CDR1 reads MNHEY; CDR2 reads SVGAGI. The CDR3 is made up of 13 amino acids. Trimming removed 2 bases from V and 8 bases from J, with 12 bases in between. CDR3 sequence reads: CASSYTGSGGYTF. CDR3 in DNA: TGTGCCAGCAGTTACACCGGGTCTGGAGGCTACACCTTC.

This sequence joins TRBV10-2 and TRBJ1-1, with D uncertain. Per the germline V gene, CDR1 is WSHSY and CDR2 is SAAADI. Trimming removed 5 bases at V and 1 base at J, with 11 bases between. This CDR3 has 14 residues. The chain's CDR3 is CASSSNHRNTEAFF. In DNA, the CDR3 is TGCGCCAGCAGTTCAAACCACAGGAACACTGAAGCTTTCTTT.

The rearrangement joins TRBV29-1 to TRBJ1-5, with 9 bases matching TRBD1. Germline V CDR1 and CDR2: SQVTM, ANQGSEA. V lost 4 bases, J lost 7 bases, and 11 bases stayed unmatched. This CDR3 is 15 amino acids long. CDR3 sequence reads: CSVAGGDRDYQPQHF. DNA of the CDR3: TGCAGCGTTGCAGGTGGGGACAGGGACTACCAGCCCCAGCATTTT.

This chain connects TRBV27 to TRBJ1-1, with D perhaps TRBD1 (5 bases). CDR3 size: 14 residues. Germline CDR1 reads MNHEY; CDR2 reads SMNVEV (reference sequence). Trimming shortened V by 7 bases and J by 1 base, and 13 bases separated the two germline ends. The CDR3 is CASTGGATNTEAFF. The CDR3 region has the DNA TGTGCCAGCACCGGAGGGGCTACGAACACTGAAGCTTTCTTT.

The chain carries TRBV7-8 and TRBJ2-7, with 8 bases that match TRBD2. J lost 6 bases, V lost 5 bases, and 18 bases had no gene match. The CDR3 is 17 residues long. Germline V gene data show CDR1 as SGHVS and CDR2 as FQNEAQ. DNA of the CDR3: TGTGCCAGCAGCCAAAGACTAAGAGCGGGGGTTGGCGTCGAGCAGTACTTC. Protein sequence: CASSQRLRAGVGVEQYF.

Here the CDR3 DNA reads TGTGCCAGCTCCTCCACAGGGTATGAGCAGTTCTTC. Protein sequence: CASSSTGYEQFF. V is TRBV3-1 (or the pseudogene TRBV3-2) and J is TRBJ2-1; TRBD1 is a possible D gene (6 bases). Germline V gene sequence: CDR1 LGHDT, CDR2 YNNKEL (reference sequence). The CDR3 has 12 residues. The V end was cut by 8 bases, the J end by 8 bases, with 13 bases between.

This rearrangement joins TRBV6-1 to TRBJ2-2; tentative D call: TRBD1 (7 bases). Looked up from germline, CDR1 is MNHNS and CDR2 is SASEGT. The CDR3 extends over 15 amino acids. Trimming took 7 bases from V and 5 from J, leaving 17 bases between them. Written as DNA, the CDR3 is TGTGCCAGCACGAAATTGCAGGGGGGAACCGGGGAGCTGTTTTTT. As protein: CASTKLQGGTGELFF.

The chain links TRBV18 to TRBJ2-7; D might be TRBD2 (5 bases). In germline, CDR1 is KGHSH, CDR2 LQKENI. V shed 2 bases and J shed 5 bases, with 13 bases lying between them. This CDR3 comprises 14 residues. The CDR3 is CASSPAAGMNEQYF. The CDR3 region has the DNA TGTGCCAGCTCACCAGCAGCCGGGATGAACGAGCAGTACTTC.

The CDR3 nucleotides are TGTGCCAGCAGTATTCACAGGATGGGTGAGCAGTTCTTC. This translates into CASSIHRMGEQFF. The V call is TRBV28, the J call TRBJ2-1, with D perhaps TRBD1 (5 bases). The CDR3 totals 13 residues. Trimming took off 5 bases at V and 9 bases at J, with 14 bases between the two ends. Germline CDR1 and CDR2: MDHEN and SYDVKM.

This sequence joins TRBV10-3 and TRBJ2-4; 10 nucleotides match TRBD2. After removal of 3 bases from V and 0 bases from J, the junction contained 8 bases not matched to a gene. Looked up from germline, CDR1 is ENHRY and CDR2 is SYGVKD. The CDR3 runs 18 residues. The CDR3 sequence is CAISDSGGGPLAKNIQYF. For the CDR3, the DNA is TGTGCCATCAGTGACAGCGGGGGGGGACCCCTAGCCAAAAACATTCAGTACTTC.